Below are 14 T cell receptor beta chains sequenced from a single sample in a study of T cell responses to AZD1222 COVID-19 vaccine. Sequenced by immunoSEQ multiplex PCR; TCRdb stores in-frame clones only, minus some. Here the sample spans under 120,000 clones, 87% being singletons. Sequencing was performed on peripheral blood, taken 28 days after the second AZD1222 dose. Receptors were obtained from an adult who received the AZD1222 COVID-19 vaccine.

By sample fraction, this clone is medium-sized. The chain couples TRBV4-3 to TRBJ2-6, with no clear D. The germline gives CDR1 LGHNA, CDR2 YSLEER. The CDR3 consists of 16 residues. V was trimmed by 0 bases and J by 0 bases, leaving 6 bases between them. DNA of the CDR3: TGCGCCAGCAGCCAAGATGAGACCTCTGGGGCCAACGTCCTGACTTTC. This translates into CASSQDETSGANVLTF.

This clone was seen just once. This chain uses TRBV3-1 (or the pseudogene TRBV3-2) with TRBJ1-6; D not resolved. Trimming removed 5 bases at V and 10 bases at J, with 15 bases between. Germline CDR1 is LGHDT and CDR2 is YNNKEL (reference sequence). The CDR3 totals 14 residues. The CDR3 spells CASSLTRVDSPLHF. In DNA, the CDR3 is TGTGCCAGCAGCTTGACAAGGGTAGACTCACCCCTCCACTTT.

This chain connects TRBV2 to TRBJ2-3; 13 bases align to TRBD2. The ends lost 8 bases at V and 2 bases at J; junction bases unmatched: 16. This CDR3 has 19 residues. The V gene's germline CDR1 is SNHLY and CDR2 FYNNEI. CDR3 residues: CASRRERPGLAGITDTQYF. The DNA for the CDR3 is TGTGCCAGCCGACGAGAGAGACCGGGACTAGCGGGGATCACAGATACGCAGTATTTT.

V is TRBV15 and J is TRBJ1-3, with TRBD1 matching 11 bases. J lost 2 bases, V lost 1 base, and 7 bases had no gene match. The CDR3 is 18 amino acids. Germline CDR1 LNHNV, CDR2 YYDKDF (reference sequence). CDR3 residues: CATSRGPWTGGTGNTIYF. The CDR3 coding sequence is TGTGCCACCAGCAGAGGCCCATGGACAGGGGGCACTGGAAACACCATATATTTT.

J is TRBJ1-5 and V is TRBV6-5, with no clear D. Trimming left V 6 bases short and J 1 base short, with 13 bases between. CDR1 is MNHEY and CDR2 is SVGAGI in the germline V gene. This CDR3 has 15 residues. The CDR3 loop reads CASRWEEVSNQPQHF. In nucleotides, the CDR3 is TGTGCCAGCAGATGGGAAGAAGTGAGCAATCAGCCCCAGCATTTT.

This clone showed up just once. The rearrangement uses TRBV5-4 and TRBJ2-3; TRBD2 aligns across 11 bases. The V and J ends lost 2 bases and 6 bases, in that order; junction bases with no gene match: 5. The CDR3 has 15 residues. Germline V gene lookup returns CDR1 SGHNT and CDR2 YYREEE (reference sequence). CDR3: CASSFGWTSGDTQYF. CDR3 DNA sequence: TGTGCCAGCAGCTTCGGCTGGACTAGCGGGGATACGCAGTATTTT.

This clone is a singleton in its sample. The chain couples TRBV3-1 (or the pseudogene TRBV3-2) to TRBJ2-7, with TRBD2 matching 8 bases. From germline, CDR1 is LGHDT and CDR2 YNNKEL (reference sequence). CDR3 length equals 16 residues. After removal of 1 base from V and 3 bases from J, the junction contained 8 bases not matched to a gene. The CDR3, as DNA: TGTGCCAGCAGCCAAGTCGTCGCGGGAGGTTTCTACGAGCAGTACTTC. Its translation is CASSQVVAGGFYEQYF.

The chain joins TRBV7-2 to TRBJ1-2; 7 bases line up with TRBD1. Per the germline V gene, CDR1 is SGHTA and CDR2 is FQGNSA. The ends lost 2 bases at V and 0 bases at J; junction bases unmatched: 0. The CDR3 runs 14 residues. This CDR3 is CASSLQGANYGYTF. DNA for the CDR3: TGTGCCAGCAGCTTACAGGGGGCTAACTATGGCTACACCTTC.

The chain links TRBV14 to TRBJ2-4, with 10 bases fitting TRBD1. Losses at the gene ends were 2 bases for V and 1 base for J; bases not matched to a gene: 2. The CDR3 has 16 residues. Germline V gives CDR1 SGHDN, CDR2 FVKESK. The CDR3 nucleotides read TGTGCCAGCAGCCAAAGACAGGGGGCGGCCAAAAACATTCAGTACTTC. Encoded protein: CASSQRQGAAKNIQYF.

This clone has more than one count but fewer than ten. The rearrangement joins TRBV28 to TRBJ1-5; D ambiguous. The V gene lost 7 bases and the J gene lost 0 bases, with 4 bases spanning the gap. Germline loops: CDR1 MDHEN, CDR2 SYDVKM. CDR3 size: 12 residues. This CDR3 is CASTSSNQPQHF. DNA of the CDR3: TGTGCCAGCACCTCTAGCAATCAGCCCCAGCATTTT.

The table lists this clone with a count of one. This CDR3 reads CASSLTINYGYTF. Written as DNA, the CDR3 is TGTGCCAGCAGTTTGACGATCAACTATGGCTACACCTTC. This sequence joins TRBV6-5 and TRBJ1-2; D remains ambiguous. This CDR3 is 13 amino acids long. Germline CDR1 reads MNHEY; CDR2 reads SVGAGI. Trimming removed 4 bases at V and 2 bases at J, with 8 bases between.

V and J are TRBV7-8 and TRBJ1-2; D gene uncertain. V shed 3 bases and J shed 4 bases, with 9 bases lying between them. There are 13 residues in the CDR3. Germline CDR1 is SGHVS and CDR2 is FQNEAQ. CDR3 sequence (DNA): TGTGCCAGCAGCTTGGGCCACCTCTATGGCTACACCTTC. This encodes CASSLGHLYGYTF.

This clone occurred a few times. The chain couples TRBV6-1 to TRBJ1-2; D remains ambiguous. In germline, CDR1 is MNHNS, CDR2 SASEGT. CDR3 length: 14 amino acids. V was pared by 2 bases and J by 4 bases, with 11 bases between. The CDR3 DNA reads as TGTGCCAGCAGTGAAACACCTGAAGGCTATGGCTACACCTTC. It yields the protein CASSETPEGYGYTF.

The J gene is TRBJ1-1, the V gene TRBV5-1; TRBD1 might be the D (6 bases). The V end was cut by 2 bases, the J end by 5 bases, with 19 bases between. This CDR3 contains 16 residues. CDR1 SGHRS and CDR2 YFSETQ come from the germline V gene. DNA of the CDR3: TGCGCCAGCAGCTTTAGTGGGGGCCGAGGGTCGACTGAAGCTTTCTTT. This translates into CASSFSGGRGSTEAFF.